This record looks at one T cell receptor (beta chain) sequence and its context. The data originate from a study of blood T cell repertoires in COVID-19. At the level of the study: COVID-19 samples collected from the United States, Italy and Spain covered acute and convalescent phases. PBMCs, B-cell-depleted T cells, or T cells were the source of the cDNA or gDNA that made up the material.

Authors' processing steps: Nucleated cell counts were estimated from reference gene primer amplification. The assay was immunoSEQ multiplex PCR, and TCRdb's table has in-frame clones only and misses some. D and trimming come from the DNA, and the V and J calls and clone size come from that table. Seen here are 120,000 or so clones, 87% observed once, and the top ten hold 6.5% to 8.5%. This sequence originates from a human donor in a cohort sampled during active COVID-19. Sample: peripheral blood.

CDR3 nucleotide sequence: TGTGCCAGCAGCCAGGACTACGAGCAGTACTTC. Its translation: CASSQDYEQYF. The rearrangement links TRBV6-5 to TRBJ2-7; D unresolved. V lost 6 bases to trimming and J lost 3 bases, with 6 bases between them. This CDR3 region has 11 residues. CDR1 is MNHEY, CDR2 SVGAGI, per germline.